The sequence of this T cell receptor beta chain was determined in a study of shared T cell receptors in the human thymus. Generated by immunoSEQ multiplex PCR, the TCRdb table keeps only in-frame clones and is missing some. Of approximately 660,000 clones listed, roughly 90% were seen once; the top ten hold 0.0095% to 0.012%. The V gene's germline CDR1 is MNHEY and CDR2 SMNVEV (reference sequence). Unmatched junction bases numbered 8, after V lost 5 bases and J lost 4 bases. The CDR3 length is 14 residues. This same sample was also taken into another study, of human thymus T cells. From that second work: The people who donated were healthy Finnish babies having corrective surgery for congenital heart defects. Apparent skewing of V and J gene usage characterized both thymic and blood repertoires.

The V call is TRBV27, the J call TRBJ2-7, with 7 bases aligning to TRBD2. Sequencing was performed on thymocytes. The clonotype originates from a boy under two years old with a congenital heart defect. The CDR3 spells CASSPSGLVYEQYF. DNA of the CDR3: TGTGCCAGCAGTCCTAGCGGTCTTGTGTACGAGCAGTACTTC.